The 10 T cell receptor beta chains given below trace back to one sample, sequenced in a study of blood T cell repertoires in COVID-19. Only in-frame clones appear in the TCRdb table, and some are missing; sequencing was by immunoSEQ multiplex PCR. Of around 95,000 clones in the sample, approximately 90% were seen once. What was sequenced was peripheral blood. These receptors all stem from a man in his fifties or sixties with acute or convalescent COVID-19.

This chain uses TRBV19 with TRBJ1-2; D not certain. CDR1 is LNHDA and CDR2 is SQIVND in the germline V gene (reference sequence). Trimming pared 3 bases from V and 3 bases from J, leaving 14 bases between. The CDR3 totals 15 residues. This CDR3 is CASSMGSRPDYGYTF. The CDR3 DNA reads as TGTGCCAGTAGTATGGGGAGCAGGCCGGACTATGGCTACACCTTC.

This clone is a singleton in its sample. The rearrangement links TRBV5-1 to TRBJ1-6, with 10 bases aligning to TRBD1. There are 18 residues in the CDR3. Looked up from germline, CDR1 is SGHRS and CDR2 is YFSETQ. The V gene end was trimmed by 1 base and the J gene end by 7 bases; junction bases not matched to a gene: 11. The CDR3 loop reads CASSLTRQGAGWNSPLHF. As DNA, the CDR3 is TGCGCCAGCAGCTTGACCCGACAGGGGGCGGGATGGAATTCACCCCTCCACTTT.

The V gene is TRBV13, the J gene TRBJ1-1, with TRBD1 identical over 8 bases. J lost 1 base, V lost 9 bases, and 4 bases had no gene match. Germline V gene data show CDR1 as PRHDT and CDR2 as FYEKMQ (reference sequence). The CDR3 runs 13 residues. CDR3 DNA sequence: TGTGCCAGTGGGGACAGGACGAACACTGAAGCTTTCTTT. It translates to CASGDRTNTEAFF.

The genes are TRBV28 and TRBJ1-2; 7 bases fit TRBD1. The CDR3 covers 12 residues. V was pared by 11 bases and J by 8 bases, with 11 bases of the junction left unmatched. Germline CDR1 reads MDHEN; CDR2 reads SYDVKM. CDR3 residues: CAPRTGLWGYTF. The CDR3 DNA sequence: TGTGCCCCACGGACAGGTCTATGGGGCTACACCTTC.

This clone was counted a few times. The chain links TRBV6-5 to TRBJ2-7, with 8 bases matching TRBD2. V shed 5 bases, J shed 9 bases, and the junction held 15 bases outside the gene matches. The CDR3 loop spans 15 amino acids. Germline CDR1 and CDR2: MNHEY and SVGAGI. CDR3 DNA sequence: TGTGCCAGCAGTCGCACGCGAGCGGGAGAAAGCGGGCAGTACTTC. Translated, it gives CASSRTRAGESGQYF.

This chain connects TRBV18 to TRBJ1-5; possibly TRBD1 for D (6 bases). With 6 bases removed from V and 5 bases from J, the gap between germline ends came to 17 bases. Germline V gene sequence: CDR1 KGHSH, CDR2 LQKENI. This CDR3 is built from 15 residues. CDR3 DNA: TGTGCCAGCTCGCCCCGGGGGGCCGGCGATCAGCCCCAGCATTTT. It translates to CASSPRGAGDQPQHF. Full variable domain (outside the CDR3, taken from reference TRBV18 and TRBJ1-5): NAGVMQNPRHLVRRRGQEARLRCSPMKGHSHVYWYRQLPEEGLKFMVYLQKENIIDESGMPKERFSAEFPKEGPSILRIQQVVRGDSAAYFCASSPRGAGDQPQHFGDGTRLSIL.

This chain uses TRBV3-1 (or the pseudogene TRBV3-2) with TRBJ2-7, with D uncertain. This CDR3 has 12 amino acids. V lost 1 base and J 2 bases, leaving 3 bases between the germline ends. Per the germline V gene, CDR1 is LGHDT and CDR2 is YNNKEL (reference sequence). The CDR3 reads CASSQGPYEQYF. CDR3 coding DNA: TGTGCCAGCAGCCAAGGGCCCTACGAGCAGTACTTC.

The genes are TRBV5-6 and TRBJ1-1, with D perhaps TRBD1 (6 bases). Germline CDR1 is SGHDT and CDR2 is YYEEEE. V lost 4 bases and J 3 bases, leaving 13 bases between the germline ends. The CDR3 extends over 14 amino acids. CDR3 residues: CASSTWDTDTEAFF. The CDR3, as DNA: TGTGCCAGCAGCACCTGGGACACGGACACTGAAGCTTTCTTT.

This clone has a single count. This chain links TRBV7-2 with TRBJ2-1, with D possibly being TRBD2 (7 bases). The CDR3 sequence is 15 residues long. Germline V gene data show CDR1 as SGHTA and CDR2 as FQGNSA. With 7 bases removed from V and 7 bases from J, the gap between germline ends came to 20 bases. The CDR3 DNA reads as TGTGCCAGCACAAGGGGGGGCCTAGGTAAGAATGAGCAGTTCTTC. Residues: CASTRGGLGKNEQFF.

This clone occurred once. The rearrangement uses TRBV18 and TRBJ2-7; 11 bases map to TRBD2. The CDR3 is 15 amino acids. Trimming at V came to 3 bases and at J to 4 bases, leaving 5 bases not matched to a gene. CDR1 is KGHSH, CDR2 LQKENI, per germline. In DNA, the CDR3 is TGTGCCAGCTCACCGGGGACTAGCGGACCTTACGAGCAGTACTTC. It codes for CASSPGTSGPYEQYF.